This section outlines one TCR beta chain sequence together with its context. Germline V CDR1 and CDR2: PRHDT, FYEKMQ (reference sequence). This CDR3 region has 14 residues. Deletions cut 3 bases from V and 0 bases from J, with 8 bases between. One entry per CDR3 protein results from TCRdb running MiXCR on the 5' RACE reads. The repertoire holds around 78,000 distinct CDR3 sequences, 10% seen once, with roughly 7.5% in the top ten. This specimen comes from a study of early T cells in non-severe SARS-CoV-2 infection. The sequencing here drew on whole blood, taken at baseline. The receptor comes from an adult who was a healthcare worker with PCR-confirmed SARS-CoV-2 infection or an uninfected control (not recorded which). The rearrangement links TRBV13 to TRBJ1-2, with D tentatively TRBD1 (5 bases). Here the CDR3 DNA reads TGTGCCAGCAGCTTCCCGACAGCTAACTATGGCTACACCTTC. Its translation: CASSFPTANYGYTF.